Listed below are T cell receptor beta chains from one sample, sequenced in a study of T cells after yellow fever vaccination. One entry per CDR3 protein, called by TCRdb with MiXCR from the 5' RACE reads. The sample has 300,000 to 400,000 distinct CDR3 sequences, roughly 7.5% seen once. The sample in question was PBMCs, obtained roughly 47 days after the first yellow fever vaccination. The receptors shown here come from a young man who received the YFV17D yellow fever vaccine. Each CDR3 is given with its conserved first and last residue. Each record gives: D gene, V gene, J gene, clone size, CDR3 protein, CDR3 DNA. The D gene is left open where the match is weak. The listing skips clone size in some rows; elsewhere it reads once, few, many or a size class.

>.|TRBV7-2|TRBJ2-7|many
CASSLEVGSSYEQYF
TGTGCCAGCAGCTTAGAGGTGGGGAGCTCCTACGAGCAGTACTTC
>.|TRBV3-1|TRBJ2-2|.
CASRVTVNTGELFF
TGTGCCAGCAGGGTTACAGTTAACACCGGGGAGCTGTTTTTT
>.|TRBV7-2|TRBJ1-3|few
CASSVTLNTIYF
TGTGCCAGCAGCGTGACCCTAAACACCATATATTTT
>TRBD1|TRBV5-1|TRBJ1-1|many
CASSSKSGTGGTEAFF
TGCGCCAGCAGCTCTAAGTCCGGGACAGGGGGGACTGAAGCTTTCTTT
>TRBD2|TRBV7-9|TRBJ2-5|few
CASSPTGGIQETQYF
TGTGCCAGCAGCCCGACGGGGGGGATACAAGAGACCCAGTACTTC
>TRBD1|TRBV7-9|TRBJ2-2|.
CASSRWAGGLTGELFF
TGTGCCAGCAGCCGCTGGGCAGGGGGCCTCACCGGGGAGCTGTTTTTT
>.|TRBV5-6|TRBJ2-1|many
CASSRGGDEQFF
TGTGCCAGCAGTCGGGGAGGAGATGAGCAGTTCTTC
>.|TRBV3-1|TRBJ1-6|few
CASSQASSRSPLHF
TGTGCCAGCAGCCAAGCGTCGAGCCGTTCACCCCTCCACTTT
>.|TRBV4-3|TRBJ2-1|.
CASRRSIGRDDNEQFF
TGCGCCAGCAGGCGCTCTATTGGTCGCGACGACAATGAGCAGTTCTTC
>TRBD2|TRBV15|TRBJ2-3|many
CATSRGTGTSGGGATDTQYF
TGTGCCACCAGCAGAGGAACCGGGACTAGCGGGGGGGGGGCCACAGATACGCAGTATTTT
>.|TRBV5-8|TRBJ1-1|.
CASSLAHLNTEAFF
TGTGCCAGCAGCTTGGCTCACCTCAACACTGAAGCTTTCTTT
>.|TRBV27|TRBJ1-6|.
CASSLGGPYNSPLHF
TGTGCCAGCAGTTTAGGGGGACCCTATAATTCACCCCTCCACTTT